Detailed here is one T cell receptor beta chain. Its antigen is still unknown. Qualities for individual bases were not recorded, and no much larger clone is one base off. The germline V gene encodes CDR1 LNHDA and CDR2 SQIVND (reference sequence). Between the V and J ends, shortened by 2 bases and 2 bases respectively, the junction contains 10 bases. There are 15 amino acids in the CDR3, from cysteine to phenylalanine inclusive. The CDR3 DNA has 45 bases and is translated from base 1. The immunoSEQ Assay, a bias-controlled multiplex PCR, was used to amplify TCRbeta CDR3 regions from genomic DNA. Turning to the authors' computational methods: The number of nucleated cells in each sample was estimated by amplification of reference gene primers within the assay. To quantify the absolute abundance of each unique TCRbeta CDR3 rearrangement, sequence reads were collapsed and filtered. For each sample, productive Simpson clonality was calculated as the square root of Simpson's diversity index over productive rearrangements. The clones in this table, taken by TCRdb from immuneACCESS, are in-frame only. Not every clone is retained; where verified, under half of the shortfall comes from an unresolved V gene, and the cause of the rest is unknown. V and J calls and clone size are copied from that table; D and trimming were computed from the DNA. In this sample the table shows approximately 440,000 clones, 70% to 90% of which occur a single time. 10% to 15% of the sample comes from the top ten.

One collaborating source in Seattle enrolled patients during active infection and followed them longitudinally through the course of disease. Each collaborating institution followed its own protocols to collect whole blood in K2EDTA tubes. For TCRbeta analysis, collaborator samples were shipped as frozen whole blood, as isolated PBMCs, or as DNA extracted from either sample type. The sample originates from a study of blood T cell repertoires in COVID-19 (dated by TCRdb to the early 2020s). About the investigation overall: Samples from collaborators originated in the United States, Italy and Spain and spanned both the acute and convalescent phases of COVID-19. The sample metadata nearly always contained a de-identified subject ID, COVID-19 status, age in years and sex. Where HLA class I and class II types were available, the types were taken from metadata supplied by the sample provider, not from assay-based typing. The prospective study material was composed of cDNA or gDNA derived from T cells, B-cell-depleted T cells, or PBMCs. The dataset comprised deeply sampled blood TCRbeta repertoires from subjects exposed to, actively infected with, or recovered from COVID-19. A freely available public database, intended as a resource for researchers studying the immune response to SARS-CoV-2, is where the repertoires were released. Samples were obtained from the ongoing ImmuneRACE study (first 160 participants) and from some 1,200 subjects provided by 6 global collaborators.

Paper-wide results and their limitations: The quantity of clinical and demographic metadata differed by source and by participant and was supplied without curation.

The chain employs TRBV19 and TRBJ1-3; TRBD1 is a possible D gene, resting on 5 matching bases. The source is a woman aged 50 to 60 with COVID-19, enrolled during active disease. The sample taken for sequencing was peripheral blood. For the CDR3, the sequence is CASSIQEGAGNTIYF. In nucleotide form, the sequence is TGTGCCAGTAGTATACAAGAAGGGGCTGGAAACACCATATATTTT. The entire variable domain, with the stretches around the CDR3 drawn from the reference TRBV19 and TRBJ1-3 proteins, is DGGITQSPKYLFRKEGQNVTLSCEQNLNHDAMYWYRQDPGQGLRLIYYSQIVNDFQKGDIAEGYSVSREKKESFPLTVTSAQKNPTAFYLCASSIQEGAGNTIYFGEGSWLTVV.